This TCR beta chain was retrieved from a study of IL-32 and malignant T cell survival in cutaneous lymphoma (dated by TCRdb to about 2021). With respect to the entire study: High-throughput TCR sequencing was used to test whether the TCR Vbeta+ T cells that survived in IL-32 cultures belonged to the malignant clone rather than being benign T cells with the same Vbeta. Two CTCL donors were studied by high-throughput TCR sequencing, confirming IL-32beta supported malignant T cell survival in vitro. The study at large found these results: According to TCR sequencing, the TCRs of malignant T cells persisted after in vitro culture with IL-32beta. The kinetics of enhanced malignant T cell survival in culture varied somewhat between CTCL blood donors. The exact culture duration for the TCR-sequenced samples was not stated in the methods. IL-32beta appeared to support malignant T cell survival in vitro by inducing large CD14+ antigen-presenting cells that reduced apoptosis.

Regarding this clone: No cognate antigen has been identified for it. No base-level quality is on record; no much larger clone is a single base apart.

The blood samples were obtained from patients with leukemic cutaneous T cell lymphoma (Sezary syndrome) who were treated at a US cutaneous lymphoma program. Ficoll centrifugation was used to isolate peripheral blood mononuclear cells from the patients' blood. The QIAamp DNA Mini kit was used to extract genomic DNA, which was then profiled by immunoSEQ with 100-400 ng of DNA template. TCRdb mirrors the immuneACCESS table, restricted to in-frame sequences. Some clones are absent from its copies; in checked studies, under half trace to an unresolved V gene, and the reason for the others is unknown. The sample table shows 2,200 or so clones, and 82% are seen once. The ten largest make up around 50% of the sample. The sequencing here drew on blood, taken on day 0. The TCR comes from a human donor with cutaneous T cell lymphoma.

The sequenced DNA: TGTGCCAGCAGTTACTCGGGGGGAGCTGAAAAACTGTTTTTT. Its product reads: CASSYSGGAEKLFF. In this chain, TRBV6-5 is recombined with TRBJ1-4; the D segment could be TRBD1, given 5 matching bases. From the germline V gene, CDR1 is MNHEY and CDR2 is SVGAGI. The CDR3 contains 14 residues, cysteine and phenylalanine counted. Only CDR3 DNA is held: 42 bases, read in frame from base 1. V and J are truncated by 0 bases and 7 bases respectively, leaving an intervening sequence of 9 bases.